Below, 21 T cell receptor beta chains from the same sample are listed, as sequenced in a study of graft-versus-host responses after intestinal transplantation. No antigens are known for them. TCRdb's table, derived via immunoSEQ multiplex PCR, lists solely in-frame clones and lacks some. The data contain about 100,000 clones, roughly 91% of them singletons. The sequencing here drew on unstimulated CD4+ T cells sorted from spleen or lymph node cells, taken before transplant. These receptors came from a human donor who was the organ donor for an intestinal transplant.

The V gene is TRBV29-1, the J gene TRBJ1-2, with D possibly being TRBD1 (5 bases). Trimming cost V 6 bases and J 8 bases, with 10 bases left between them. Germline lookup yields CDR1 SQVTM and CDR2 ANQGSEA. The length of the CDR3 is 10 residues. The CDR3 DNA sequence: TGCAGCGTCCACGACAGAGGCTACACCTTC. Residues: CSVHDRGYTF.

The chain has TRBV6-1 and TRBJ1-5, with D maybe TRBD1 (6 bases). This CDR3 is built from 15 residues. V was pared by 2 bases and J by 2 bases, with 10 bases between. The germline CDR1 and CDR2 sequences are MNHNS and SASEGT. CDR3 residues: CASSESRGGNQPQHF. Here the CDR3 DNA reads TGTGCCAGCAGTGAAAGCAGGGGCGGCAATCAGCCCCAGCATTTT.

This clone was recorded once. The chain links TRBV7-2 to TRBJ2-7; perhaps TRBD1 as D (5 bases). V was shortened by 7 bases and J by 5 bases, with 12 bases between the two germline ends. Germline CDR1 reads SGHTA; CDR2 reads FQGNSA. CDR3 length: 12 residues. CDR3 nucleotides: TGTGCCAGCATATCAGGGTGGGACGAGCAGTACTTC. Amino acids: CASISGWDEQYF.

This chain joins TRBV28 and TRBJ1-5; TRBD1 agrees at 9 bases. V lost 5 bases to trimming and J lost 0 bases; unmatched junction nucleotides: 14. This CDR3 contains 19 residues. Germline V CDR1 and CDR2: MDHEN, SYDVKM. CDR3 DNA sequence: TGTGCCAGCAGTCATGCTACCGGGACAGGGATATATAGCAATCAGCCCCAGCATTTT. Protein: CASSHATGTGIYSNQPQHF.

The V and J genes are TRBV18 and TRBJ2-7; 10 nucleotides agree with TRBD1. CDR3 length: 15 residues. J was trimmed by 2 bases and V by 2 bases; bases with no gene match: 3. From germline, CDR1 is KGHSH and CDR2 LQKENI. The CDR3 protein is CASSPWDRGTYEQYF. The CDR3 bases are TGTGCCAGCTCACCATGGGACAGGGGTACCTACGAGCAGTACTTC.

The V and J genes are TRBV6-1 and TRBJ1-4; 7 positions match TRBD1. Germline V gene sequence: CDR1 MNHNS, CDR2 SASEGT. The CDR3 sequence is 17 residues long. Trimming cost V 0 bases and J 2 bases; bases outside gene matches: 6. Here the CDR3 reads CASSEARGLGTNEKLFF. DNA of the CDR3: TGTGCCAGCAGTGAAGCGAGGGGGCTGGGGACTAATGAAAAACTGTTTTTT.

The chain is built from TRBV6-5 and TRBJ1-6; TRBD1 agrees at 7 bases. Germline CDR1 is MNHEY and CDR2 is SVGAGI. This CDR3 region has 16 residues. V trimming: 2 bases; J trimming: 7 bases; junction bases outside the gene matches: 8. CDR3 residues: CASSYTSGTENSPLHF. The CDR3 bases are TGTGCCAGCAGTTACACATCCGGGACAGAGAATTCACCCCTCCACTTT.

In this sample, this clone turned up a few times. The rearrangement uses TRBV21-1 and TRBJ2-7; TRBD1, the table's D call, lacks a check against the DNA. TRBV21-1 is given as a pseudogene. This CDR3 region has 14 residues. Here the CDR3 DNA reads TGTGCCAGCAGCAAAACAGGGTCGTCAGACGAGCAGTACTTC. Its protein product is CASSKTGSSDEQYF.

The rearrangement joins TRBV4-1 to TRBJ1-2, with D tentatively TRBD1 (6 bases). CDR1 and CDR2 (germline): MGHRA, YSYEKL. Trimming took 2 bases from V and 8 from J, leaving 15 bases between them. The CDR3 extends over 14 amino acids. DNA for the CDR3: TGCGCCAGCAGCCAATTGTTTCCAGGGGACGGCTACACCTTC. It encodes CASSQLFPGDGYTF.

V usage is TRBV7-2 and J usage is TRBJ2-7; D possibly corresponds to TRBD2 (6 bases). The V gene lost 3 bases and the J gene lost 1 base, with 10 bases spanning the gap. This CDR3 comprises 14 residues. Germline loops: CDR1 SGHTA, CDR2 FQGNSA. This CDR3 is CASSFSGPSYEQYF. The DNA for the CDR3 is TGTGCCAGCAGCTTTAGCGGTCCTTCCTACGAGCAGTACTTC.

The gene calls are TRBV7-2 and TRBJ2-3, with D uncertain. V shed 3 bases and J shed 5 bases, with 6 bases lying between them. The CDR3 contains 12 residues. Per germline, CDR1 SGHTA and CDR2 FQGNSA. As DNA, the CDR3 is TGTGCCAGCAGCTTTTATCGAGATACGCAGTATTTT. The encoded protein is CASSFYRDTQYF.

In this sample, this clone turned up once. The CDR3 region has the DNA TGTGCCTGGAGCCGGGACAGGAACACTGAAGCTTTCTTT. Amino acid sequence: CAWSRDRNTEAFF. The chain couples TRBV30 to TRBJ1-1; 7 nucleotides line up with TRBD1. Losses at the gene ends were 3 bases for V and 1 base for J; bases not matched to a gene: 2. Germline CDR1 reads GTSNPN; CDR2 reads SVGIG (reference sequence). The CDR3 length is 13 residues.

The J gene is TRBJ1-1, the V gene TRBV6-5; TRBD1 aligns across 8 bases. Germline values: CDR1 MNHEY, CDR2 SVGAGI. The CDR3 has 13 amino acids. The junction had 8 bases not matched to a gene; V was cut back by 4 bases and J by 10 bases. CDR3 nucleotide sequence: TGTGCCAGCAGTTTTGACAGGGGAAGAAGAGCTTTCTTT. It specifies CASSFDRGRRAFF.

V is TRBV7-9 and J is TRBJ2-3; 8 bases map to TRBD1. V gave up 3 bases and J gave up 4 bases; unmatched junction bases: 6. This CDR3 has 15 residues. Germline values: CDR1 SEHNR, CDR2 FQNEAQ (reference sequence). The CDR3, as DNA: TGTGCCAGCAGCTTGGCAGGGGGCTCCGCAGATACGCAGTATTTT. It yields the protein CASSLAGGSADTQYF.

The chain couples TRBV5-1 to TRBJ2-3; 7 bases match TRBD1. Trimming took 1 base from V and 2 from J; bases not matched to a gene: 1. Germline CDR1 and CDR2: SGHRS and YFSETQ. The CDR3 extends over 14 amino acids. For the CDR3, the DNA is TGCGCCAGCAGCTTGACAGGGGCCACAGATACGCAGTATTTT. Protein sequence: CASSLTGATDTQYF.

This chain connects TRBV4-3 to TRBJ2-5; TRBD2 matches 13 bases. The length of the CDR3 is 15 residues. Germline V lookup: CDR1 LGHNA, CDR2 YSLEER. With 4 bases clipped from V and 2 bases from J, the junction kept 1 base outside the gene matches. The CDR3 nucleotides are TGCGCCAGCAGCCGACTAGCGGGGGGACAAGAGACCCAGTACTTC. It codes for CASSRLAGGQETQYF.

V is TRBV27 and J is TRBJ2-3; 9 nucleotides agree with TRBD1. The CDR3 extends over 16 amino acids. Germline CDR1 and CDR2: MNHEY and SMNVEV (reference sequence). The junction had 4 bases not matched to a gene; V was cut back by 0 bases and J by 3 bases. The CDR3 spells CASSLSRGTGTDTQYF. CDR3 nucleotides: TGTGCCAGCAGTTTATCACGCGGGACAGGGACAGATACGCAGTATTTT.

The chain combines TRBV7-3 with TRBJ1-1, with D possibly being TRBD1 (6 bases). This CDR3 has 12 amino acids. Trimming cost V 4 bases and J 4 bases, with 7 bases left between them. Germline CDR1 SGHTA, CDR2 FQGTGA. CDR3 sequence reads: CASSYRVTEAFF. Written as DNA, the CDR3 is TGTGCCAGCAGCTACAGGGTCACTGAAGCTTTCTTT.

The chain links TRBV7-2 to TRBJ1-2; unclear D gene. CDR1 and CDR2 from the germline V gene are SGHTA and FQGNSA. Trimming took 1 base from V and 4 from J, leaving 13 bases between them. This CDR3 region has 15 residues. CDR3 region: CASSLVGQIGYGYTF. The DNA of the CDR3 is TGTGCCAGCAGCTTAGTGGGCCAGATCGGCTATGGCTACACCTTC. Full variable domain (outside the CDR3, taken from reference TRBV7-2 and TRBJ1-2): GAGVSQSPSNKVTEKGKDVELRCDPISGHTALYWYRQSLGQGLEFLIYFQGNSAPDKSGLPSDRFSAERTGGSVSTLTIQRTQQEDSAVYLCASSLVGQIGYGYTFGSGTRLTVV.

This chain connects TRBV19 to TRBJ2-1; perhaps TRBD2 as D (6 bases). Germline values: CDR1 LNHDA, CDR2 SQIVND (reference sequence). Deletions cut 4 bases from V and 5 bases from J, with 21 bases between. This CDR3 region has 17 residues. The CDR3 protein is CASSTPRGLPGHNEQFF. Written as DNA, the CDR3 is TGTGCCAGTAGTACCCCTAGGGGACTTCCCGGACACAATGAGCAGTTCTTC.

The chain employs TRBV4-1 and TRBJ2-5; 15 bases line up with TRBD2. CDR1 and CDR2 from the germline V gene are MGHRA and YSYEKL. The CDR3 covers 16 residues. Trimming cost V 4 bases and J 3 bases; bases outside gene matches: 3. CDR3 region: CASSRTSGGAKETQYF. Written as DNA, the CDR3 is TGCGCCAGCAGCCGGACTAGCGGGGGGGCCAAAGAGACCCAGTACTTC.